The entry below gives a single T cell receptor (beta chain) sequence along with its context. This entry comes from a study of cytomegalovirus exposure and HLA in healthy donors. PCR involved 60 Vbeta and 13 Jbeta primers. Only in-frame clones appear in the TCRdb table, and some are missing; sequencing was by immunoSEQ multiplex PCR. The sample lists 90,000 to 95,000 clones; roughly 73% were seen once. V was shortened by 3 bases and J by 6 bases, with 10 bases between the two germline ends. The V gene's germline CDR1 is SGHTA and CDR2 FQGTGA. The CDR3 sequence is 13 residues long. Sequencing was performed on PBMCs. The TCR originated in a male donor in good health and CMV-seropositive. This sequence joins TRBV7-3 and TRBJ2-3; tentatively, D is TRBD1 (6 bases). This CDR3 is CASSLNRGDTQYF. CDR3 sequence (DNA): TGTGCCAGCAGCTTGAATAGGGGGGATACGCAGTATTTT.